The sample holds a few counts of the clone carrying this TCR beta chain. Then a second PCR, running about 6 to 12 cycles, was carried out with a sample-barcoded 5' primer and a J-beta primer mix. TCRdb reprocessed the 5' RACE reads via MiXCR and lists one record per CDR3 protein. The sample contains 800,000 to 950,000 distinct CDR3 sequences, around 46% of which appear only once. Donation came from healthy Caucasian individuals in Russia who were aged about 6 to 100. This sample is part of a study of blood T cells in healthy people across ages. Trimming cost V 7 bases and J 4 bases; bases outside gene matches: 14. The CDR3 is 15 amino acids. Germline CDR1 and CDR2: SGHKS and YYEKEE (reference sequence).

Sequencing input: blood. The receptor was derived from a man aged 25 to 40 in good health. J is TRBJ2-7 and V is TRBV5-5, with 7 bases identical to TRBD1. CDR3 sequence (DNA): TGTGCCAGCGCCCGTGCCGGGACAGTATCTTACGAGCAGTACTTC. This sequence encodes CASARAGTVSYEQYF.